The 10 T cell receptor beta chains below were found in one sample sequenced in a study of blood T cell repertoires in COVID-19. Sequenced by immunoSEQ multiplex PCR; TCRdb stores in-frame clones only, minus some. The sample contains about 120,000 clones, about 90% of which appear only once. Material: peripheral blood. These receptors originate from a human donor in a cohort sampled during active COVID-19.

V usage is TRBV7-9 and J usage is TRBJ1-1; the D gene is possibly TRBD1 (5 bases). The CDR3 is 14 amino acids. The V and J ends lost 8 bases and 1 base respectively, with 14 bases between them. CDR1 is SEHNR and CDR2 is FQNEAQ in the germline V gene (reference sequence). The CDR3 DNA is TGTGCCAGCTGCAGGGACTATAGGAACACTGAAGCTTTCTTT. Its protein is CASCRDYRNTEAFF.

Here the CDR3 reads CASSLGGRPWANVLTF. The CDR3 DNA reads as TGTGCCAGCAGCTTGGGGGGGAGGCCCTGGGCCAACGTCCTGACTTTC. The V and J genes are TRBV5-4 and TRBJ2-6; tentative D call: TRBD2 (6 bases). The CDR3 covers 16 residues. The germline V gene has CDR1 SGHNT and CDR2 YYREEE (reference sequence). Deletions cut 0 bases from V and 5 bases from J, with 12 bases between.

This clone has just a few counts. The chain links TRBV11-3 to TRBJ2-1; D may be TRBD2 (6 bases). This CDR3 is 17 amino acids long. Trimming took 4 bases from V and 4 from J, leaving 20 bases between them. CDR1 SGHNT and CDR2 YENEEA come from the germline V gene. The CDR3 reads CASSSFSGSGGYNEQFF. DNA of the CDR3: TGTGCCAGCAGCTCTTTCTCGGGGAGCGGAGGGTACAATGAGCAGTTCTTC.

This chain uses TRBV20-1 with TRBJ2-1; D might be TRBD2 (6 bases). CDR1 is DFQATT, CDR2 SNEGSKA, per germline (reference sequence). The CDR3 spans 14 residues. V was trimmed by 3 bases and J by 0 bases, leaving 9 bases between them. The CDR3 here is CSASLGGSYNEQFF. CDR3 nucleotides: TGCAGTGCTAGTCTCGGGGGCTCCTACAATGAGCAGTTCTTC.

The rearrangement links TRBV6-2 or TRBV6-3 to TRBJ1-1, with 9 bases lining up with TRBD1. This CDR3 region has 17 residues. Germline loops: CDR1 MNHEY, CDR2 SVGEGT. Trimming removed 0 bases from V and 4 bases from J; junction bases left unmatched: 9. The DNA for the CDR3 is TGTGCCAGCAGTTACTCTTTAGGACAGGGGTGGGCCACTGAAGCTTTCTTT. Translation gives CASSYSLGQGWATEAFF.

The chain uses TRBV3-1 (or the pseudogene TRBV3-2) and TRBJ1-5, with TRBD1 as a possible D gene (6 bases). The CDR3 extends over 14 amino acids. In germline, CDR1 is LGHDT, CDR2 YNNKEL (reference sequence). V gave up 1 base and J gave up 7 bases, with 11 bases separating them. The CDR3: CASSQGRGGQPQHF. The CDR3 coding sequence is TGTGCCAGCAGCCAAGGCAGGGGTGGGCAGCCCCAGCATTTT.

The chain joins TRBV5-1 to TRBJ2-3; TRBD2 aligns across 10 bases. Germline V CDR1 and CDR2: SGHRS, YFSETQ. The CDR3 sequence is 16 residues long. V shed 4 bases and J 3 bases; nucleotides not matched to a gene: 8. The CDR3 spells CASSALLAGVTDTQYF. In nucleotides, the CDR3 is TGCGCCAGCAGCGCCCTTCTAGCGGGAGTTACAGATACGCAGTATTTT. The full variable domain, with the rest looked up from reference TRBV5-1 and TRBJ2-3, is KAGVTQTPRYLIKTRGQQVTLSCSPISGHRSVSWYQQTPGQGLQFLFEYFSETQRNKGNFPGRFSGRQFSNSRSEMNVSTLELGDSALYLCASSALLAGVTDTQYFGPGTRLTVL.

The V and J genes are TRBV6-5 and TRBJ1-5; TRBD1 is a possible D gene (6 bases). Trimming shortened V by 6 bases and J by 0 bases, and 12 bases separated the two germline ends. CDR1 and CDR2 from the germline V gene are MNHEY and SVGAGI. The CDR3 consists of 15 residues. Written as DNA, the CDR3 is TGTGCCAGCAGCCGAGACAGGTATAGCAATCAGCCCCAGCATTTT. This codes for CASSRDRYSNQPQHF.

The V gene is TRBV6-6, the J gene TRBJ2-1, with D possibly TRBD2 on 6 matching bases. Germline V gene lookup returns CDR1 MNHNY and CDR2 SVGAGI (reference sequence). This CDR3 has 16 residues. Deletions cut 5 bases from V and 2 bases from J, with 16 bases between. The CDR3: CASSPRAGRTYNEQFF. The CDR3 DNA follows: TGTGCCAGCAGTCCTCGCGCGGGAAGGACCTACAATGAGCAGTTCTTC.

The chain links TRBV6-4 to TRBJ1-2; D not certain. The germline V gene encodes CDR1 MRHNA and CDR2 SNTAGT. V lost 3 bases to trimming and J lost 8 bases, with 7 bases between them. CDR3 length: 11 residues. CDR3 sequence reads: CASSEGLGYTF. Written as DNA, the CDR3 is TGTGCCAGCAGTGAGGGCCTAGGCTACACCTTC.